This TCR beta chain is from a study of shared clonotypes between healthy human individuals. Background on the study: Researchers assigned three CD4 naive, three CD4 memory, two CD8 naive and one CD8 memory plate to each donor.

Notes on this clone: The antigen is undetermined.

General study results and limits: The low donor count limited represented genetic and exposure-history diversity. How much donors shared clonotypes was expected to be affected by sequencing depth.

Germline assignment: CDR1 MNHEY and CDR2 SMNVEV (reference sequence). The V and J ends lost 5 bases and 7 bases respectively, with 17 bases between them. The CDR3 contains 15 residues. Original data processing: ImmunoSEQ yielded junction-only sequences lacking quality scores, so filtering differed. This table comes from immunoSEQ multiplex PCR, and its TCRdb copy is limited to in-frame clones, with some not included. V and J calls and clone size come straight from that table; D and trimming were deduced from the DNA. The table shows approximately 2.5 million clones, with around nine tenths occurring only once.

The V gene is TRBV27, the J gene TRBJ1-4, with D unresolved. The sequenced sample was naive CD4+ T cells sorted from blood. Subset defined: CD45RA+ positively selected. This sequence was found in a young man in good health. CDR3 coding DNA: TGTGCCAGCAGTAGGCAGTGGGGTAAAGGTGAAAAACTGTTTTTT. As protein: CASSRQWGKGEKLFF.